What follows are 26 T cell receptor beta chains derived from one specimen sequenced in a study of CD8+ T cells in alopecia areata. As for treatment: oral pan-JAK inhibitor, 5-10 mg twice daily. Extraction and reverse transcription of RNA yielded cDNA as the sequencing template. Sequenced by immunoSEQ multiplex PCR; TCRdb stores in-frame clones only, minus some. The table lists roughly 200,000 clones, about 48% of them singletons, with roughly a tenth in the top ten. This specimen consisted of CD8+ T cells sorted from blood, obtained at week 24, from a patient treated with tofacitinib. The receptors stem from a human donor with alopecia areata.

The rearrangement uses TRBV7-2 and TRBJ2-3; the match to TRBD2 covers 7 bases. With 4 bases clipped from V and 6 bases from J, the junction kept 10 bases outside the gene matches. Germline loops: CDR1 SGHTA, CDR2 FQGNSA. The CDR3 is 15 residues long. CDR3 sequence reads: CASSSVGGGGDTQYF. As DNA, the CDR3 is TGTGCCAGCAGCTCCGTTGGCGGGGGAGGGGATACGCAGTATTTT.

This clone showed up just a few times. CDR3 sequence: CASSQVEGDYGYTF. The DNA of the CDR3 is TGCGCCAGCAGCCAAGTTGAGGGGGACTATGGCTACACCTTC. The V and J genes are TRBV4-3 and TRBJ1-2; tentatively, D is TRBD1 (6 bases). The V end lost 1 base, the J end lost 3 bases, and 9 bases lay between the germline ends. This CDR3 contains 14 residues. Germline V CDR1 and CDR2: LGHNA, YSLEER.

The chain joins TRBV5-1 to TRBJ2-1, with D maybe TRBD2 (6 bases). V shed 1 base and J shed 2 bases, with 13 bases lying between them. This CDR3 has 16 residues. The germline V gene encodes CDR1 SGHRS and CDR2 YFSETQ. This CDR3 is CASSLSVGGAYNEQFF. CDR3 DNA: TGCGCCAGCAGCTTGTCGGTCGGGGGTGCCTACAATGAGCAGTTCTTC.

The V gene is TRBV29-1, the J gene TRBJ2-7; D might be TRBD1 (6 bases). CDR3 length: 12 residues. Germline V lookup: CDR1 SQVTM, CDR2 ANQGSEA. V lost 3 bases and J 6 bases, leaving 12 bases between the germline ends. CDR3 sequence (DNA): TGCAGCGTTGAGGGGCCCAGGGGCGAGCAGTACTTC. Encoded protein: CSVEGPRGEQYF.

The CDR3 DNA reads as TGTGCCAGCAGTTTGAGCGCGGACTATGGCTACACCTTC. As protein: CASSLSADYGYTF. V gene TRBV27 combines with J gene TRBJ1-2; D gene uncertain. Germline lookup yields CDR1 MNHEY and CDR2 SMNVEV (reference sequence). The CDR3 extends over 13 amino acids. Trimming took off 3 bases at V and 3 bases at J, with 8 bases between the two ends.

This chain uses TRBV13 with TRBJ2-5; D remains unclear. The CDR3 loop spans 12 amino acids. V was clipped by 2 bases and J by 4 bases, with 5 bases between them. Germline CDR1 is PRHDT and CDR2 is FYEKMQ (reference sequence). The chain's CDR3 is CASSLRGETQYF. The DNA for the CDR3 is TGTGCCAGCAGCTTAAGAGGAGAGACCCAGTACTTC. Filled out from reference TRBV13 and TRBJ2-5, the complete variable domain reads AAGVIQSPRHLIKEKRETATLKCYPIPRHDTVYWYQQGPGQDPQFLISFYEKMQSDKGSIPDRFSAQQFSDYHSELNMSSLELGDSALYFCASSLRGETQYFGPGTRLLVL.

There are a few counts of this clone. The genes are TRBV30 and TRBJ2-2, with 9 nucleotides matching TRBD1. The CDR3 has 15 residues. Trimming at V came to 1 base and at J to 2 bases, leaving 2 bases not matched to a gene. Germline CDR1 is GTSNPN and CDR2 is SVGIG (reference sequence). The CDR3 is CAWSEDRGNTGELFF. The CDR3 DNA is TGTGCCTGGAGTGAGGACAGGGGAAACACCGGGGAGCTGTTTTTT.

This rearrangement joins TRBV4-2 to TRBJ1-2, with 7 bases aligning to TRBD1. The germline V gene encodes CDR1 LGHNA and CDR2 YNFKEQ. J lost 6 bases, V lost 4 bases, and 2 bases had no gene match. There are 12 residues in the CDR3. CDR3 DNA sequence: TGTGCCAGCAGCCTTGGACAGGATGGCTACACCTTC. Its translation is CASSLGQDGYTF.

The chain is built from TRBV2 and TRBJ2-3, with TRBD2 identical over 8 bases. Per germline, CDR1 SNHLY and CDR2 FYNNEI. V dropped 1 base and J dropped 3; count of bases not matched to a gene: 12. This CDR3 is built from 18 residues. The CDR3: CASSEGSGEFVGTDTQYF. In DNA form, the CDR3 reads TGTGCCAGCAGTGAAGGTAGCGGGGAGTTCGTTGGAACAGATACGCAGTATTTT.

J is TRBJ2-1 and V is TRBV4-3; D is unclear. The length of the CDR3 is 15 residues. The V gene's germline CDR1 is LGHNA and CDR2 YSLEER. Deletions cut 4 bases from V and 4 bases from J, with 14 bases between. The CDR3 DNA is TGCGCCAGCAGCCCCGGACGCACCAATTACAATGAGCAGTTCTTC. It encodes CASSPGRTNYNEQFF.

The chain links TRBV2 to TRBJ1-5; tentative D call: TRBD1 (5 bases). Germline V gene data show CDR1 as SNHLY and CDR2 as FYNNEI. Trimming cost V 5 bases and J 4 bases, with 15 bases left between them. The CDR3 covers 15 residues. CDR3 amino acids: CASSQDTSPNQPQHF. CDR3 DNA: TGTGCCAGCAGTCAGGACACGAGCCCAAATCAGCCCCAGCATTTT.

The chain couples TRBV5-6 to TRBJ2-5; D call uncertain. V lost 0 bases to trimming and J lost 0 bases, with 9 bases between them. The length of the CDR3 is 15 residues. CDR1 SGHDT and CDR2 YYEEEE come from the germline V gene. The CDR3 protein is CASSLDDSNQETQYF. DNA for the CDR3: TGTGCCAGCAGCTTGGATGACTCCAACCAAGAGACCCAGTACTTC.

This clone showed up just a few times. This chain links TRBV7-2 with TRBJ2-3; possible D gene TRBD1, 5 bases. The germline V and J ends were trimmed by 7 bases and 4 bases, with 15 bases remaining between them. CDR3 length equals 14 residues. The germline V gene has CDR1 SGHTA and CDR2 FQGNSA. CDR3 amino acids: CASTWLGRADTQYF. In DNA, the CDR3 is TGTGCCAGCACCTGGCTGGGGCGTGCAGATACGCAGTATTTT.

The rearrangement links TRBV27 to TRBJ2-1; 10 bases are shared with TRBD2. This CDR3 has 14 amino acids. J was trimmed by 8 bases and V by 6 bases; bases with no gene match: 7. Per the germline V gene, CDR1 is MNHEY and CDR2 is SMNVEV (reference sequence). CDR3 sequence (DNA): TGTGCCAGCAGCTTAGCGGGGGGCCACGATGAGCAGTTCTTC. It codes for CASSLAGGHDEQFF.

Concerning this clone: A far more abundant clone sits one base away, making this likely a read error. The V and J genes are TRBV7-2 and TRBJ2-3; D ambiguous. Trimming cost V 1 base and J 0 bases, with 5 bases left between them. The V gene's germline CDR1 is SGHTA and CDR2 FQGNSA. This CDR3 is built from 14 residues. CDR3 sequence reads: CASSLGPSTDTQYF. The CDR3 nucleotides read TGTGCCAGCAGCTTAGGGCCTAGCACAGATACGCAGTATTTT.

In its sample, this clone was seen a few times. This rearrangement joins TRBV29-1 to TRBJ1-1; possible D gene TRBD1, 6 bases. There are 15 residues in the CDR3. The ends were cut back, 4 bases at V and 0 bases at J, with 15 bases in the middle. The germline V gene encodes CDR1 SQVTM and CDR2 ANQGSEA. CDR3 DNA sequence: TGCAGCGTTGCACAGGGTAGAGATATGAACACTGAAGCTTTCTTT. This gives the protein CSVAQGRDMNTEAFF.

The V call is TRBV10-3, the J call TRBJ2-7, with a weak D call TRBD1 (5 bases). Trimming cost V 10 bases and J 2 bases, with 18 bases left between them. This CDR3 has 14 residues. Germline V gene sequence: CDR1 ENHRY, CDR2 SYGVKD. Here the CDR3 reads CATLLQGSTYEQYF. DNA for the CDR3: TGTGCCACCCTTTTGCAGGGTTCAACCTACGAGCAGTACTTC.

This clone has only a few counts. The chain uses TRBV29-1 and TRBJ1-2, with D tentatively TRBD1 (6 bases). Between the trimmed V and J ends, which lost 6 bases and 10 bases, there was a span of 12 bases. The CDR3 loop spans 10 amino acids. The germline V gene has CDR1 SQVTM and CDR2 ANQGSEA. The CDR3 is CSVPGQTYTF. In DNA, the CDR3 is TGCAGCGTCCCTGGACAGACCTACACCTTC.

CDR3 bases: TGTGCCAGCAGCTTAGGATCCCTCGAGCAGTACTTC. Translating it yields CASSLGSLEQYF. The chain is built from TRBV7-9 and TRBJ2-7; D not certain. V dropped 1 base and J dropped 6 bases, with 7 bases sitting between them. The CDR3 is 12 amino acids. Germline loops: CDR1 SEHNR, CDR2 FQNEAQ (reference sequence).

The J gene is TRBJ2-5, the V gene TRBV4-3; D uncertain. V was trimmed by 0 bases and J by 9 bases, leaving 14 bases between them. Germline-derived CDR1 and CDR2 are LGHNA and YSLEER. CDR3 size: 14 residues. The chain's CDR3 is CASSQDKDGVAQYF. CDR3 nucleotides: TGCGCCAGCAGCCAAGATAAGGATGGAGTGGCCCAGTACTTC.

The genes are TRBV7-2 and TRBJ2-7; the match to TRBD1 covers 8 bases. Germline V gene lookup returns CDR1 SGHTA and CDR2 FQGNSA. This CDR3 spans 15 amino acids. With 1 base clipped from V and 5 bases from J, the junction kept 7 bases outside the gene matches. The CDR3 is CASSLEGQVLNEQYF. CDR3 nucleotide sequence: TGTGCCAGCAGCTTAGAGGGACAGGTGTTAAACGAGCAGTACTTC. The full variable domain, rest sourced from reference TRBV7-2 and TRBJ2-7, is GAGVSQSPSNKVTEKGKDVELRCDPISGHTALYWYRQSLGQGLEFLIYFQGNSAPDKSGLPSDRFSAERTGGSVSTLTIQRTQQEDSAVYLCASSLEGQVLNEQYFGPGTRLTVT.

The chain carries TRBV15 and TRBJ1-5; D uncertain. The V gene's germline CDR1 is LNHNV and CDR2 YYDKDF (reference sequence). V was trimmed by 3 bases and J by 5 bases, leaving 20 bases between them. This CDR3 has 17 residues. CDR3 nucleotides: TGTGCCACCAGCAGGGACGGTAGGACCGAATGGGATCAGCCCCAGCATTTT. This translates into CATSRDGRTEWDQPQHF.

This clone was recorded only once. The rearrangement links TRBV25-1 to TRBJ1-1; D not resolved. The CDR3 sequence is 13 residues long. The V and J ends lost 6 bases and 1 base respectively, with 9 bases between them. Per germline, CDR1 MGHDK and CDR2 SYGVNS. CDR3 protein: CASSFPGNTEAFF. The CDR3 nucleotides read TGTGCCAGCAGCTTTCCGGGGAACACTGAAGCTTTCTTT.

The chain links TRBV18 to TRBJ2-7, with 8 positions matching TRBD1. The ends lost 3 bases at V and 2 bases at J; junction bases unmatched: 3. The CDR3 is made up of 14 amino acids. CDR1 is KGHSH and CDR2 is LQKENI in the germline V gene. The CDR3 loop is CASSPDRGTYEQYF. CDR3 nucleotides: TGTGCCAGCTCACCCGACAGGGGCACCTACGAGCAGTACTTC.

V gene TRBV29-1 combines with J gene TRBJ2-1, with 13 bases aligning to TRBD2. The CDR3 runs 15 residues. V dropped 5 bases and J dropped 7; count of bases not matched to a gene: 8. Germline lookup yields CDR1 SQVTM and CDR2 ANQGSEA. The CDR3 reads CSVLTSGGVRNEQFF. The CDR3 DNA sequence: TGCAGCGTTTTAACTAGCGGGGGGGTGAGGAATGAGCAGTTCTTC.

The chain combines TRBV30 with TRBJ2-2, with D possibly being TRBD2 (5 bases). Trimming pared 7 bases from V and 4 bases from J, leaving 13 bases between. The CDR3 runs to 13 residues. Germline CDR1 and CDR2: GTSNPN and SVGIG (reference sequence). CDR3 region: CASPRVGTGELFF. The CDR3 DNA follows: TGTGCCTCCCCGAGGGTTGGCACCGGGGAGCTGTTTTTT.